The present T cell receptor beta chain was sequenced within a study of CD8+ T cells in alopecia areata. Study context: Tofacitinib was taken orally by treated patients, and the dose was 5 to 10 mg twice daily. The authors scored treated patients' severity by affected scalp percentage. General study results and limits: Many expanded lesional clones remained in scalp and blood on tofacitinib. Scalp clonality and expanded CD8+ clones among the top 100 fell significantly with tofacitinib.

As for this clone: Its antigen is as yet unknown.

Treatment meaning: oral pan-JAK inhibitor, 5-10 mg twice daily. The V end was cut by 7 bases, the J end by 0 bases, with 18 bases between. This CDR3 contains 16 residues. Following extraction, RNA underwent reverse transcription to cDNA, which served as the sequencing template. Assay used: immunoSEQ multiplex PCR; TCRdb lists only in-frame clones, some missing. The data contain 150,000 to 200,000 clones, nearly 60% of them singletons. The gene calls are TRBV23-1 and TRBJ1-2, with a possible D match to TRBD1 (5 bases). TRBV23-1 is placed among ORFs of uncertain function. The clonotype originates from a human donor with alopecia areata. Sample: CD4+ T cells sorted from blood, taken at week 24, from a patient treated with tofacitinib. This chain's CDR3 is CASTQWLGGSNYGYTF. DNA of the CDR3: TGCGCCAGCACCCAGTGGTTGGGGGGATCTAACTATGGCTACACCTTC.